This TCR beta chain was observed in a study of T cells in Graves' hyperthyroidism and ophthalmopathy. The study enrolled patients aged 18 to 65 with newly diagnosed hyperthyroidism of under 2 months' duration. Diagnoses were established using clinical symptoms, serum thyroxine and TRAb, thyroid ultrasound and orbital computed tomography. This clonotype occurred many times. What it binds is unknown. Findings of the study overall: Peripheral blood also featured most of the thyroid clonotypes expanded above 0.001.

RNA transcripts served as the template for amplifying TCR beta CDR3 regions. The HTBI primer set drove a first-round RT-PCR of the TCR CDR3. TCRdb used MiXCR to reprocess the multiplex PCR reads, holding one entry per CDR3 protein. The sample consists of hundreds of thousands of distinct CDR3 sequences, 15% to 20% of them appearing once. The sequenced material came from blood. The receptor was derived from a woman in her 30s with Graves' hyperthyroidism.

The CDR3 sequence: CASPGAGQGYNEQFF. As DNA, the CDR3 is TGTGCCAGCCCGGGCGCGGGACAGGGCTACAATGAGCAGTTCTTC. This chain uses TRBV2 with TRBJ2-1, with 9 bases that match TRBD1. The germline V gene encodes CDR1 SNHLY and CDR2 FYNNEI. The CDR3 covers 15 residues. Unmatched junction bases numbered 8, after V lost 8 bases and J lost 3 bases.